The sequence of this TCR beta chain was determined in a study of T cells in localized non-small cell lung cancer. Assay: immunoSEQ multiplex PCR; the TCRdb copy retains only in-frame clones and omits some. This sample carries tens of thousands of clones, 80% of them seen once, and the ten largest clones take roughly 9.8%. About this clone: Other DNA sequences from this sample encode an identical CDR3 as well.

The sequence was collected from a female donor at least 60 years old with stage I lung adenocarcinoma. This material consisted of peripheral blood, taken before any cancer treatment.

CDR3 DNA: TGTGCCAGCAGCTTAGGTGGGGACGGCTACACCTTC. This encodes CASSLGGDGYTF. The gene calls are TRBV7-9 and TRBJ1-2, with D possibly TRBD1 on 5 matching bases. Germline V lookup: CDR1 SEHNR, CDR2 FQNEAQ (reference sequence). This CDR3 spans 12 amino acids. Deletions cut 1 base from V and 8 bases from J, with 8 bases between.